The clone carrying this TCR beta chain was recorded only once. Only in-frame clones appear in the TCRdb table, and some are missing; sequencing was by immunoSEQ multiplex PCR. The table lists 150,000 to 200,000 clones, roughly 90% of them singletons. Symptom resolution, clearance, or two negative PCRs marked donors in Cohort 3 as recovered. This sample stems from a study of blood T cell repertoires in COVID-19. Germline V CDR1 and CDR2: SGHVS, FQNEAQ. The CDR3 sequence is 15 residues long. V dropped 3 bases and J dropped 5; count of bases not matched to a gene: 6. The TCR comes from a woman under 30 who had recovered from COVID-19. The genes are TRBV7-8 and TRBJ2-7, with 11 positions matching TRBD1. The sequenced sample was PBMCs or T cells enriched from blood (not recorded which). The CDR3 spells CASSFWTGGGDEQYF. The CDR3 region has the DNA TGTGCCAGCAGCTTCTGGACAGGGGGCGGCGACGAGCAGTACTTC. Filled out from reference TRBV7-8 and TRBJ2-7, the complete variable domain reads GAGVSQSPRYKVAKRGQDVALRCDPISGHVSLFWYQQALGQGPEFLTYFQNEAQLDKSGLPSDRFFAERPEGSVSTLKIQRTQQEDSAVYLCASSFWTGGGDEQYFGPGTRLTVT.